A selection of T cell receptor beta chains follows, all from one sample in a study of blood T cell repertoires in COVID-19. Here immunoSEQ multiplex PCR was the method, and the copy in TCRdb shows in-frame clones only, minus some. The sample yields about 340,000 clones, about four fifths seen once. The specimen was peripheral blood. These receptors all stem from a man under 40 with active or convalescent COVID-19. CDR3s include the opening cysteine and the closing phenylalanine or tryptophan. A D gene is named only where the DNA matches it firmly. For some rows the clone size is stated as once, few or many, or as a class when expanded; others skip it.

D gene	clone size	V gene	J gene	CDR3 protein	CDR3 DNA
TRBD1	.	TRBV28	TRBJ1-3	CASSSPGVRDRTFSGNTIYF	TGTGCCAGCAGTTCTCCAGGGGTCAGGGACAGAACCTTCTCTGGAAACACCATATATTTT
.	.	TRBV7-2	TRBJ2-7	CASSLAYGESEQYF	TGTGCCAGCAGCTTAGCTTACGGGGAGTCCGAGCAGTACTTC
.	.	TRBV9	TRBJ2-7	CASSSRVAAPHYEQYF	TGTGCCAGCAGTTCTCGGGTAGCGGCCCCTCACTACGAGCAGTACTTC
.	.	TRBV10-2	TRBJ2-7	CASSDSGTRNEQYF	TGCGCCAGCAGTGACTCCGGGACAAGGAACGAGCAGTACTTC
.	.	TRBV12-3/TRBV12-4	TRBJ2-7	CASSSGESYEQYF	TGTGCCAGCAGTTCGGGGGAGTCCTACGAGCAGTACTTC
TRBD2	.	TRBV5-1	TRBJ2-2	CASSRTSSGYTGELFF	TGCGCCAGCAGCCGAACCTCTAGCGGCTACACCGGGGAGCTGTTTTTT
.	.	TRBV28	TRBJ1-5	CASSPPRQNQPQHF	TGTGCCAGCAGTCCTCCCCGACAGAATCAGCCCCAGCATTTT
.	.	TRBV5-4	TRBJ2-5	CASSLYRDQETQYF	TGTGCCAGCAGCTTATACAGGGATCAAGAGACCCAGTACTTC
.	once	TRBV2	TRBJ1-4	CASSREVSDEKLFF	TGTGCCAGCAGTCGAGAGGTCAGCGATGAAAAACTGTTTTTT
TRBD2	.	TRBV13	TRBJ2-1	CASSLVPGGYNEQFF	TGTGCCAGCAGCTTAGTGCCGGGGGGGTACAATGAGCAGTTCTTC
.	few	TRBV3-1/TRBV3-2	TRBJ2-6	CASSPLEGANVLTF	TGTGCCAGCAGCCCCTTGGAGGGGGCCAACGTCCTGACTTTC
.	.	TRBV7-8	TRBJ2-5	CASSFSLDRVAYETQYF	.
TRBD1	.	TRBV7-2	TRBJ2-7	CASSSRTGREQYF	TGTGCCAGCAGCTCCAGGACAGGGAGGGAGCAGTACTTC
.	.	TRBV7-2	TRBJ2-1	CASSPDRFNEQFF	TGTGCCAGCAGCCCTGACAGATTCAATGAGCAGTTCTTC
TRBD1	.	TRBV6-2/TRBV6-3	TRBJ2-7	CASSYRSGTGAYEQYF	TGTGCCAGCAGTTACAGATCAGGGACAGGGGCCTACGAGCAGTACTTC
.	once	TRBV12-2	TRBJ1-6	CASRHPSGHYNSPLHF	TGTGCAAGTCGCCATCCTTCGGGACACTATAATTCACCCCTCCACTTT
.	.	TRBV7-9	TRBJ2-4	CASSLGQNIQYF	TGTGCCAGCAGCTTGGGGCAGAACATTCAGTACTTC
.	.	TRBV6-2/TRBV6-3	TRBJ2-1	CASSYFRLQGGPYNEQFF	TGTGCCAGCAGTTACTTCCGACTACAGGGGGGGCCCTACAATGAGCAGTTCTTC
TRBD2	once	TRBV6-2/TRBV6-3	TRBJ2-7	CASSPRTSGRIKQYF	TGTGCCAGCAGCCCCCGGACTAGCGGGAGGATCAAGCAGTACTTC
TRBD2	.	TRBV7-2	TRBJ2-5	CASSLTSGRLGGETQYF	TGTGCCAGCAGCTTAACTAGCGGAAGACTTGGGGGAGAGACCCAGTACTTC
.	once	TRBV19	TRBJ1-5	CASSGIAFQPQHF	TGTGCCAGTAGCGGGATCGCCTTCCAGCCCCAGCATTTT